This TCR beta chain comes out of a study of identical twins. Points from the study as a whole: Invariant T cells like MAIT and iNKT could partly confound the zero-insertion analyses.

Trimming cost V 4 bases and J 8 bases; bases outside gene matches: 14. The CDR3 has 16 amino acids. Germline assignment: CDR1 SGHDT and CDR2 YYEEEE. TCRdb re-called the 5' RACE reads with MiXCR, one entry per CDR3 protein. The table records 420,000 or so distinct CDR3 sequences, 18% of them present only once. This clonotype was counted a few times. Antigen: not known. Sequencing was performed on naive T cells sorted from blood. The sequence was obtained from a man aged 50-60 years in good health. The rearrangement links TRBV5-6 to TRBJ1-4; TRBD1 aligns across 7 bases. CDR3 DNA: TGTGCCAGCAGCCTCGGTAGGGGGCGGGCCTACGAAAAACTGTTTTTT. This encodes CASSLGRGRAYEKLFF.